This T cell receptor beta chain appears in the sequencing data of a study of T cells after yellow fever vaccination. Regarding the study as a whole: Weaker, the secondary response peaked sooner, at day 5 versus 15. Clonotypes appearing in both CD4 and CD8 compartments existed, and their share was small. Among primary-vaccination clones, most reappeared after the booster, at roughly 95% for CD4 and roughly 90% for CD8.

5'RACE template switching added a universal primer site and UMIs to TCR cDNA. TCRdb itself ran the 5' RACE reads through MiXCR, one entry per CDR3 protein. The sample holds about 340,000 distinct CDR3 sequences, 3% to 4.5% seen once. The CDR3 spans 14 residues. With V trimmed by 6 bases and J by 2 bases, 6 bases remained unmatched. CDR1 is ENHRY, CDR2 SYGVKD, per germline. The table lists this clonotype with many counts. The antigen is not known. The chain carries TRBV10-3 and TRBJ2-7; 8 bases line up with TRBD1. The TCR was taken from a man aged 18-30 years who received the YFV17D yellow fever vaccine. Source: PBMCs, taken 5 days after the yellow fever booster vaccination. The CDR3 DNA sequence: TGTGCCATCAGGGAGGACAGGGTCCCCTACGAGCAGTACTTC. Amino acid sequence: CAIREDRVPYEQYF.